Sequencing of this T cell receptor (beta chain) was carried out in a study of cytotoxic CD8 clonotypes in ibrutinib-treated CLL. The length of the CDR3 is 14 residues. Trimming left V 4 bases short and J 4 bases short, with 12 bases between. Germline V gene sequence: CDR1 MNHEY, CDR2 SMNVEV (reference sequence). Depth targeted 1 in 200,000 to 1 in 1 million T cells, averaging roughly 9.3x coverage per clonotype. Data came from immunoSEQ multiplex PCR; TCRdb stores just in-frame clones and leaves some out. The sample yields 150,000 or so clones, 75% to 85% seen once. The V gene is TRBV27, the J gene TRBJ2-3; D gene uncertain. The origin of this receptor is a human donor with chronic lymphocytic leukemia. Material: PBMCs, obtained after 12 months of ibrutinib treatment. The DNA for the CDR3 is TGTGCCAGCAGTTCCCTGGGCCGACCAGATACGCAGTATTTT. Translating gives CASSSLGRPDTQYF.